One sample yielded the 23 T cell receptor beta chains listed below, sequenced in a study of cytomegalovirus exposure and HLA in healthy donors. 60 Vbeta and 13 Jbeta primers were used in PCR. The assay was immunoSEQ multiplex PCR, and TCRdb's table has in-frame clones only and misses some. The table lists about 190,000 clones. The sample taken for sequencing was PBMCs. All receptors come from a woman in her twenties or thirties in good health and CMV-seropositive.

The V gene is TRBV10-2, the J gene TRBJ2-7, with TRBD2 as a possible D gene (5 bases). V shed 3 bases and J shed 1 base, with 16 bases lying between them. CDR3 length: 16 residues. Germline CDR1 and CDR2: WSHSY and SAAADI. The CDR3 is CASSDPSGLPSYEQYF. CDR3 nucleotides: TGCGCCAGCAGTGATCCCTCAGGACTCCCATCCTACGAGCAGTACTTC.

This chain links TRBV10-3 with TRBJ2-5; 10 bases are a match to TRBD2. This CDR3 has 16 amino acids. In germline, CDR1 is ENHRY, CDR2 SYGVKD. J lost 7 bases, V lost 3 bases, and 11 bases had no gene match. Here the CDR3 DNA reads TGTGCCATCAGTGAAGGGGCTAGCGGGGGTCTGGGGACCCAGTACTTC. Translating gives CAISEGASGGLGTQYF.

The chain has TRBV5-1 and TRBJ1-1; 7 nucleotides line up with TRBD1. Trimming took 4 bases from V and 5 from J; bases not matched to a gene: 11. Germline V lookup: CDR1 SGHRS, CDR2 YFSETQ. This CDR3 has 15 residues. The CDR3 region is CASSTEGAGWTEAFF. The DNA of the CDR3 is TGCGCCAGCAGCACTGAGGGGGCAGGGTGGACTGAAGCTTTCTTT. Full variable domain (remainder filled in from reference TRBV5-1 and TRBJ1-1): KAGVTQTPRYLIKTRGQQVTLSCSPISGHRSVSWYQQTPGQGLQFLFEYFSETQRNKGNFPGRFSGRQFSNSRSEMNVSTLELGDSALYLCASSTEGAGWTEAFFGQGTRLTVV.

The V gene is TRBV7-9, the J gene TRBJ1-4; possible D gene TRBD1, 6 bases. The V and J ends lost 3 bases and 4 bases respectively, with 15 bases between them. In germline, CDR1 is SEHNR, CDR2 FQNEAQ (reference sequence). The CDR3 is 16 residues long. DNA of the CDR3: TGTGCCAGCAGCTTTAGACCGGGACAAAGTAATGAAAAACTGTTTTTT. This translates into CASSFRPGQSNEKLFF.

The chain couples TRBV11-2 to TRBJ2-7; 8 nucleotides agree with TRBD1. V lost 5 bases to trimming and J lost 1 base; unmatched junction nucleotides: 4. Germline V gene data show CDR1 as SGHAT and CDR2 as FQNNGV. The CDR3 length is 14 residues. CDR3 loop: CASSRTGPSYEQYF. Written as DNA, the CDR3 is TGTGCCAGCAGCCGGACAGGGCCTTCCTACGAGCAGTACTTC.

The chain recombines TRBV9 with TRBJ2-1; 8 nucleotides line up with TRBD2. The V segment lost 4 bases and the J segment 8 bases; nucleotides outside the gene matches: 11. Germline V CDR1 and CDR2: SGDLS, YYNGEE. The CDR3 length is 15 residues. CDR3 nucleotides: TGTGCCAGCAGCTCACGCGGGACTAGTATCCATGAGCAGTTCTTC. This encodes CASSSRGTSIHEQFF.

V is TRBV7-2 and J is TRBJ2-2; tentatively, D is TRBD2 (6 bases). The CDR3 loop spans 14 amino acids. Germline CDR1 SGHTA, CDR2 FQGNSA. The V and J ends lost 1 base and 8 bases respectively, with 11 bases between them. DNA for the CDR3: TGTGCCAGCAGCTTAGATCCGGGAGTGGGGGAGCTGTTTTTT. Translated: CASSLDPGVGELFF.

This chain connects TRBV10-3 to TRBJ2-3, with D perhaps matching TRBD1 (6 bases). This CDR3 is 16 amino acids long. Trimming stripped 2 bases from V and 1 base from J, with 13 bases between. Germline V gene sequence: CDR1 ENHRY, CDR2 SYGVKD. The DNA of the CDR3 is TGTGCCATCAGTGAGCCACCAGGGGTACGCACAGATACGCAGTATTTT. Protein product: CAISEPPGVRTDTQYF.

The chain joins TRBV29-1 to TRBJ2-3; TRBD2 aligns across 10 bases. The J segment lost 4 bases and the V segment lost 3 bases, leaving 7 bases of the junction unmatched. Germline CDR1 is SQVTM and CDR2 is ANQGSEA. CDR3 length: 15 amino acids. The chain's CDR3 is CSVDKRGGGPDTQYF. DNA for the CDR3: TGCAGCGTTGATAAGCGGGGGGGCGGCCCAGATACGCAGTATTTT.

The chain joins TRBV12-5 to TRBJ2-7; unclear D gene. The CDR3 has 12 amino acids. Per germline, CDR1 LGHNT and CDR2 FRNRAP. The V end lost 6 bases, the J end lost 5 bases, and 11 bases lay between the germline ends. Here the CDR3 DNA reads TGTGCTAGTGGCCACGTAAGCGACGAGCAGTACTTC. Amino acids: CASGHVSDEQYF.

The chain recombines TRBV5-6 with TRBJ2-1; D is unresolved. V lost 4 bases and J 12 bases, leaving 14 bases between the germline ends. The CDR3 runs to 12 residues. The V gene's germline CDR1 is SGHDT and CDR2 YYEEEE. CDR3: CASSPRDFGQFF. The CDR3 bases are TGTGCCAGCAGCCCTAGAGATTTCGGGCAGTTCTTC.

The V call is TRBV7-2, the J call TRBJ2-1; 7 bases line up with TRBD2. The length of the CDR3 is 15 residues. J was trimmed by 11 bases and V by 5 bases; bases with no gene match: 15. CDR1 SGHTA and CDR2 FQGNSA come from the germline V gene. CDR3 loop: CASSGTPASGNKQFF. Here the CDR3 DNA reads TGTGCCAGCAGCGGTACGCCGGCGAGCGGGAACAAGCAGTTCTTC.

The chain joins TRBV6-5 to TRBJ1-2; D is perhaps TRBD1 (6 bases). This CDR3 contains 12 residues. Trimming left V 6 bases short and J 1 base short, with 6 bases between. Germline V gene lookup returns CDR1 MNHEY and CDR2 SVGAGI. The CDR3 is CASRQGNYGYTF. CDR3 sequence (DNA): TGTGCCAGCAGACAGGGTAACTATGGCTACACCTTC.

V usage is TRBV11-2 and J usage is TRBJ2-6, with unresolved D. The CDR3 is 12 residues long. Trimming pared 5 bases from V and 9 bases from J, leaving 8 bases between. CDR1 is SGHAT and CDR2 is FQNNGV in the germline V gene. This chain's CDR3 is CASSLPFNVLTF. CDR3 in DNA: TGTGCCAGCAGCCTCCCCTTCAACGTCCTGACTTTC.

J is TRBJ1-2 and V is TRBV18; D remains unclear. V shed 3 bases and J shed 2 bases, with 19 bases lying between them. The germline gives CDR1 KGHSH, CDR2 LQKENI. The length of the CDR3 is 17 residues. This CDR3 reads CASSPAGSAPRNYGYTF. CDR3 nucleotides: TGTGCCAGCTCACCGGCGGGGAGCGCTCCGCGCAACTATGGCTACACCTTC.

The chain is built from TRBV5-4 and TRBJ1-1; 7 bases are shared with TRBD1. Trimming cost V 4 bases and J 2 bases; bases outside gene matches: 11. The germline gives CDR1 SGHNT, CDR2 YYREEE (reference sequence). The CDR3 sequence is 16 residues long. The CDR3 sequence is CASSTSTGIDNTEAFF. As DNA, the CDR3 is TGTGCCAGCAGCACCTCGACAGGGATAGATAACACTGAAGCTTTCTTT.

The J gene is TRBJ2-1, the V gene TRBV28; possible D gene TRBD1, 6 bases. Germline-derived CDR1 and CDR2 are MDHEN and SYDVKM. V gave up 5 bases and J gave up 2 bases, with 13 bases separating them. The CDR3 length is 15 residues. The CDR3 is CASSPGHPTYNEQFF. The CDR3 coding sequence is TGTGCCAGCAGTCCGGGACACCCGACCTACAATGAGCAGTTCTTC. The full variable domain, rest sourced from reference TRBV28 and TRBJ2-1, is DVKVTQSSRYLVKRTGEKVFLECVQDMDHENMFWYRQDPGLGLRLIYFSYDVKMKEKGDIPEGYSVSREKKERFSLILESASTNQTSMYLCASSPGHPTYNEQFFGPGTRLTVL.

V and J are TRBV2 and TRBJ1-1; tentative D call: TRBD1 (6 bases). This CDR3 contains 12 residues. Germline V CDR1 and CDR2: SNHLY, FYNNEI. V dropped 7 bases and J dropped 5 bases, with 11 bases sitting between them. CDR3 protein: CASKGTLTEAFF. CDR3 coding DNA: TGTGCCAGCAAGGGGACATTGACTGAAGCTTTCTTT.

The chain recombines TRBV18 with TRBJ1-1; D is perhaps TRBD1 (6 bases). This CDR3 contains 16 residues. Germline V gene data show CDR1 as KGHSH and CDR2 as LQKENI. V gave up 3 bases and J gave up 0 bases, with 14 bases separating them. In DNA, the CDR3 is TGTGCCAGCTCACCGACGCACAGGGTAATGAACACTGAAGCTTTCTTT. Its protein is CASSPTHRVMNTEAFF.

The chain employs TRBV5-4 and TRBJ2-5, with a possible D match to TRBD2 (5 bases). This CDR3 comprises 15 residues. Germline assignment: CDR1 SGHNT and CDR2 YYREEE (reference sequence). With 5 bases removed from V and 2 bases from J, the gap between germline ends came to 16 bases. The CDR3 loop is CASSFPNRGQETQYF. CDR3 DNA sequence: TGTGCCAGCAGTTTCCCCAACCGGGGACAAGAGACCCAGTACTTC.

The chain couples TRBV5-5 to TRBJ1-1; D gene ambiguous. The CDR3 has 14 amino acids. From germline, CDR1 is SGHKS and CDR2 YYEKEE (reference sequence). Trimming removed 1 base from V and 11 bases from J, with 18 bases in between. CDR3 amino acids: CASSLSNPFREAFF. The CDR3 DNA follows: TGTGCCAGCAGCTTGTCGAATCCGTTCCGGGAGGCTTTCTTT.

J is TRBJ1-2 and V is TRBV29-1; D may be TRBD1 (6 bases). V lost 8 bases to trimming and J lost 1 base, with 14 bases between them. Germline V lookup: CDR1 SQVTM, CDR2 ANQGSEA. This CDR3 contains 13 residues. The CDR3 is CSITGTSNYGYTF. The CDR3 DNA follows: TGCAGCATAACAGGGACTAGTAACTATGGCTACACCTTC.

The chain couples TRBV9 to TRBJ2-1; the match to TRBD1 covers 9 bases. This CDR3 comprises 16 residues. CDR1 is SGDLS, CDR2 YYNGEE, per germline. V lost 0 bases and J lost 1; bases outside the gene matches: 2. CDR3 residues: CASSVVGTGSYNEQFF. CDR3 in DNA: TGTGCCAGCAGCGTAGTCGGGACAGGGTCCTACAATGAGCAGTTCTTC.